The rows below give T cell receptor beta chains drawn from one sample of a study of blood T cell repertoires in COVID-19. Clones were read by immunoSEQ multiplex PCR, and TCRdb kept only the in-frame ones, dropping some. The data show roughly 100,000 clones, about four fifths seen once. Sequencing was done on a sample of peripheral blood. The receptors were gathered from a woman older than 75 with active or convalescent COVID-19. Both conserved end residues are part of each CDR3. D genes are given only for firm matches. Where a row states a size, it is once, few, many or the class of an expanded clone; other rows omit it.

j_call clone_size d_call v_call cdr3_aa cdr3_nt
TRBJ1-1 . TRBD1 TRBV7-3 CASSQGQANTEAFF TGTGCCAGCAGCCAGGGACAGGCGAACACTGAAGCTTTCTTT
TRBJ2-2 few TRBD2 TRBV9 CASSKRLAGATGELFF TGTGCCAGCAGCAAACGACTAGCGGGAGCAACCGGGGAGCTGTTTTTT
TRBJ1-4 . TRBD1 TRBV28 CASSPPRQGRRTNEKLFF TGTGCCAGCAGCCCGCCTCGACAGGGGCGAAGAACTAATGAAAAACTGTTTTTT
TRBJ1-1 . TRBD1 TRBV14 CASSHLTGVTEAFF TGTGCCAGCAGCCACTTGACAGGGGTCACTGAAGCTTTCTTT
TRBJ2-3 . TRBD2 TRBV11-1 CASRDLAGVTDTQYF TGTGCCAGTCGCGATTTAGCGGGAGTTACAGATACGCAGTATTTT
TRBJ2-1 . TRBD1 TRBV2 CATNRGRFDEQFF TGTGCCACCAACAGGGGACGTTTCGATGAGCAGTTCTTC
TRBJ2-5 . . TRBV29-1 CSVALATGETQYF TGCAGCGTTGCCCTCGCGACGGGAGAGACCCAGTACTTC
TRBJ2-1 . TRBD2 TRBV7-2 CASSLTGGATSSYNEQFF TGTGCCAGCAGCTTAACGGGAGGAGCCACCAGCTCCTACAATGAGCAGTTCTTC
TRBJ2-7 . . TRBV10-3 CAIRMEGSLGNEQYF TGTGCCATCAGGATGGAGGGCTCACTGGGGAACGAGCAGTACTTC
TRBJ2-7 . . TRBV18 CASSPRVDEQYF TGTGCCAGCTCCCCCCGGGTGGACGAGCAGTACTTC
TRBJ2-7 . . TRBV4-3 CASSQEAAEGLPYEQYF TGCGCCAGCAGCCAAGAGGCGGCGGAGGGCCTCCCGTACGAGCAGTACTTC
TRBJ2-1 . TRBD1 TRBV6-2/TRBV6-3 CASSHVTGSTLLNEQFF TGTGCCAGCAGTCATGTGACAGGGTCAACACTCCTAAATGAGCAGTTCTTC
TRBJ1-2 . . TRBV9 CASSVAPSTGYGYTF TGTGCCAGCAGCGTAGCCCCGTCGACGGGCTATGGCTACACCTTC
TRBJ2-2 . . TRBV30 CAWSVLTGELFF TGTGCCTGGAGTGTACTAACCGGGGAGCTGTTTTTT
TRBJ2-1 . TRBD2 TRBV6-1 CASSDLAGGPNEQFF TGTGCCAGCAGTGACCTAGCGGGAGGGCCTAATGAGCAGTTCTTC
TRBJ1-5 many TRBD1 TRBV12-3/TRBV12-4 CASRLTGDQPQHF TGTGCCAGCAGACTGACAGGGGATCAGCCCCAGCATTTT
TRBJ2-7 . . TRBV20-1 CSAPRGRQYF TGCAGTGCCCCGCGGGGCCGGCAGTACTTC
TRBJ1-2 . . TRBV28 CASSSPAQGAGYTF TGTGCCAGCAGTTCCCCCGCGCAGGGTGCTGGCTACACCTTC
TRBJ2-4 . . TRBV12-3/TRBV12-4 CASSFTGGNIQYF TGTGCCAGCAGTTTTACCGGAGGAAACATTCAGTACTTC
TRBJ2-1 . . TRBV18 CASSPTVGEQFF TGTGCCAGCTCACCGACAGTTGGTGAGCAGTTCTTC
TRBJ2-3 . TRBD2 TRBV19 CASRKAGVETDTQYF TGTGCCAGTAGGAAAGCGGGAGTGGAGACAGATACGCAGTATTTT
TRBJ1-1 few TRBD1 TRBV2 CASRGQGRTEAFF TGTGCCAGCAGGGGACAGGGGCGAACTGAAGCTTTCTTT
TRBJ1-1 . . TRBV10-3 CAIRTRTVVAEAFF TGTGCCATCAGAACTCGGACAGTCGTCGCTGAAGCTTTCTTT
TRBJ2-2 . TRBD1 TRBV7-2 CASSFTGGNTGELFF TGTGCCAGCAGCTTTACAGGGGGAAACACCGGGGAGCTGTTTTTT
TRBJ1-6 once . TRBV7-2 CASSLDRGYNSPLHF TGTGCCAGCAGCTTAGATCGAGGTTATAATTCACCCCTCCACTTT
TRBJ2-4 . TRBD1 TRBV5-1 CASSFGTGTNIQYF TGCGCCAGCAGCTTTGGGACAGGTACTAACATTCAGTACTTC
TRBJ2-7 . . TRBV6-1 CASSQTYEQYF TGTGCCAGCAGTCAAACCTACGAGCAGTACTTC
TRBJ1-6 . . TRBV15 CATSRDRGEPPLHF TGTGCCACCAGCAGAGATCGGGGGGAGCCACCCCTCCACTTT
TRBJ2-5 . TRBD1 TRBV3-1/TRBV3-2 CASSQEGYRGPKETQYF TGTGCCAGCAGCCAAGAGGGATACAGGGGCCCCAAAGAGACCCAGTACTTC
TRBJ1-6 . TRBD1 TRBV19 CAAQGGPNSPLHF TGTGCCGCTCAGGGGGGCCCTAATTCACCCCTCCACTTT
TRBJ1-2 . . TRBV12-3/TRBV12-4 CASSRGNYGYTF TGTGCCAGCAGCCGCGGGAACTATGGCTACACCTTC
TRBJ2-1 . TRBD2 TRBV24-1 CATSDSSSGTSGYNEQFF TGTGCCACCAGTGATTCAAGTTCCGGGACTAGCGGATACAATGAGCAGTTCTTC
TRBJ1-1 . TRBD1 TRBV4-2 CASSGQGGFLNTEAFF TGTGCCAGCAGCGGACAGGGCGGGTTTCTGAACACTGAAGCTTTCTTT
TRBJ2-5 . TRBD2 TRBV2 CASSSSGVQEAQYF TGTGCCAGCAGTTCTAGCGGGGTACAAGAGGCCCAGTACTTC
TRBJ2-1 . TRBD2 TRBV7-3 CASSTGTSRGHEQFF TGTGCCAGCAGCACCGGGACTAGCAGGGGCCATGAGCAGTTCTTC
TRBJ2-3 . . TRBV9 CASSVGERDTQYF TGTGCCAGCAGCGTAGGTGAGCGGGATACGCAGTATTTT
TRBJ2-2 once . TRBV7-9 CASSSPRTRGTGELFF TGTGCCAGCAGCTCACCCAGGACTCGGGGCACCGGGGAGCTGTTTTTT
TRBJ1-5 . TRBD1 TRBV6-5 CASSRQGLSNQPQHF TGTGCCAGCAGTCGACAGGGCCTTAGCAATCAGCCCCAGCATTTT
TRBJ2-3 once TRBD1 TRBV5-1 CASSLAGQGIDTQYF TGCGCCAGCAGCTTGGCGGGACAGGGGATAGATACGCAGTATTTT
TRBJ2-1 . . TRBV5-1 CASSLEASSYNEQFF TGCGCCAGCAGCTTGGAGGCTAGCTCCTACAATGAGCAGTTCTTC
TRBJ1-1 . TRBD1 TRBV27 CASSLWDRGRAFF TGTGCCAGCAGTTTGTGGGACAGGGGAAGGGCTTTCTTT
TRBJ2-7 . TRBD2 TRBV10-3 CAISVLAGGPTTYEQYF TGTGCCATCAGCGTCCTAGCGGGAGGGCCGACAACCTACGAGCAGTACTTC
TRBJ2-2 few . TRBV2 CASSVLSPANTGELFF TGTGCCAGCAGTGTGCTGAGTCCCGCGAACACCGGGGAGCTGTTTTTT
TRBJ1-2 . TRBD1 TRBV9 CASSPRAGGNYGYTF TGTGCCAGCAGCCCCCGGGCAGGGGGCAACTATGGCTACACCTTC
TRBJ1-2 . . TRBV29-1 CSVEAGNYGYTF TGCAGCGTTGAGGCAGGGAACTATGGCTACACCTTC
TRBJ2-4 . TRBD1 TRBV6-5 CASSNNRGGKNIQYF TGTGCCAGCAGTAATAACAGGGGCGGGAAAAACATTCAGTACTTC
TRBJ2-2 once . TRBV7-8 CASSLVETGELFF TGTGCCAGCAGCTTAGTTGAGACCGGGGAGCTGTTTTTT
TRBJ1-1 . TRBD1 TRBV18 CASSLSMDRENTEAFF TGTGCCAGCTCCCTGTCGATGGACAGGGAGAACACTGAAGCTTTCTTT